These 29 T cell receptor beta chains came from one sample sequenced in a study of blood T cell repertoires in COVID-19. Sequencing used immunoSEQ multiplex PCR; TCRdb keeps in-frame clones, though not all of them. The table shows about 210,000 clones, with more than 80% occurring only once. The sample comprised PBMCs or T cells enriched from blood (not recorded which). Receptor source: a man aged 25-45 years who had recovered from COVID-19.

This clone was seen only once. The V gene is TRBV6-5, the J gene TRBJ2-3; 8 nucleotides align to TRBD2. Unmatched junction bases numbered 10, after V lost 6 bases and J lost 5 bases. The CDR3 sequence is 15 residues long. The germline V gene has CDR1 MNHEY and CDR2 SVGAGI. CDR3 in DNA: TGTGCCAGCAGGGATAGCGGGACCCGGGGAGATACGCAGTATTTT. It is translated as CASRDSGTRGDTQYF.

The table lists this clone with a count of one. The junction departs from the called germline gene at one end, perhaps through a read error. CDR3 nucleotide sequence: TGTGCTAGCAGCCGACTAGCGTCTCCCACAGATACGCAGTATTTT. This gives the protein CASSRLASPTDTQYF. The genes are TRBV7-7 and TRBJ2-3; 8 bases map to TRBD2. Germline assignment: CDR1 SSHAT and CDR2 FNYEAQ (reference sequence). The length of the CDR3 is 15 residues. Full variable domain (missing parts from reference TRBV7-7 and TRBJ2-3): GAGVSQSPRYKVTKRGQDVTLRCDPISSHATLYWYQQALGQGPEFLTYFNYEAQPDKSGLPSDRFSAERPEGSISTLTIQRTEQRDSAMYRCASSRLASPTDTQYFGPGTRLTVL.

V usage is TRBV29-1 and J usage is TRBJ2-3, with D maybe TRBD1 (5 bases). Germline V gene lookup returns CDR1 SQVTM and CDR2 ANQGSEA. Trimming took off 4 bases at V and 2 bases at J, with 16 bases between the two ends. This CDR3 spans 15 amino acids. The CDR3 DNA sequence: TGCAGCGTTGCCTGGCGGCGTGGACACACAGATACGCAGTATTTT. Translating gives CSVAWRRGHTDTQYF.

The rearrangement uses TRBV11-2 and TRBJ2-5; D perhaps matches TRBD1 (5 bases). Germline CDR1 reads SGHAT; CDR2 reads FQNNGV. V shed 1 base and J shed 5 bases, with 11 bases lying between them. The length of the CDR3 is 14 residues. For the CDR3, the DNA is TGTGCCAGCAGCTTAGGGACACGCCCGGAGACCCAGTACTTC. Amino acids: CASSLGTRPETQYF.

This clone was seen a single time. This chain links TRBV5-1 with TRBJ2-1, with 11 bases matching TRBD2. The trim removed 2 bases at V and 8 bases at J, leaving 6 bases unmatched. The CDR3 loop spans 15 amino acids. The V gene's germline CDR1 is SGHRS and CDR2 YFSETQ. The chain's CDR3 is CASSFSGGAIDEQFF. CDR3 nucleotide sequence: TGCGCCAGCAGCTTTAGCGGGGGGGCCATAGATGAGCAGTTCTTC.

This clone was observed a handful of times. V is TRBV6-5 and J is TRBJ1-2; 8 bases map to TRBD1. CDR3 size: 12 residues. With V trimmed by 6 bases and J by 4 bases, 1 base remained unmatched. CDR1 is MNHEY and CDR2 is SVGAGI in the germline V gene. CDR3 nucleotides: TGTGCCAGCAGACAGGGGGTCTATGGCTACACCTTC. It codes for CASRQGVYGYTF.

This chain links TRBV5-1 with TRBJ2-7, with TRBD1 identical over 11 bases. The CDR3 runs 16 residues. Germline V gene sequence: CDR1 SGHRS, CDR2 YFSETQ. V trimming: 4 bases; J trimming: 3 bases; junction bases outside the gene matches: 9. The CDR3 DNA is TGCGCCAGCAGCCCCGGTGGGACAGGGGGTATCTACGAGCAGTACTTC. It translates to CASSPGGTGGIYEQYF.

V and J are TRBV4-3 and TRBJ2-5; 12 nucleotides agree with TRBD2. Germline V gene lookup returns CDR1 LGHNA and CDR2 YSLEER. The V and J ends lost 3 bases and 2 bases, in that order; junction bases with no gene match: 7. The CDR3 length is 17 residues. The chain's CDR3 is CASSHASGGGRQETQYF. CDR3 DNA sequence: TGCGCCAGCAGCCATGCTAGCGGGGGGGGAAGACAAGAGACCCAGTACTTC.

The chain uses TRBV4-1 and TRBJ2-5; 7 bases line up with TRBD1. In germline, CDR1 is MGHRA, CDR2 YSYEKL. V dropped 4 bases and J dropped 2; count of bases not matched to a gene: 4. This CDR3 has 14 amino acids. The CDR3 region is CASSRLQGQETQYF. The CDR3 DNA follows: TGCGCCAGCAGCCGACTACAGGGGCAAGAGACCCAGTACTTC.

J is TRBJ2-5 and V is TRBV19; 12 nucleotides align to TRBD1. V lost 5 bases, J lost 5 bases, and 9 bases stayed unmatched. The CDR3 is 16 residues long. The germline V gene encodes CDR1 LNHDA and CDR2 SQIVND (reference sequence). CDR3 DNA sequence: TGTGCCAGTAGTTCGGGACAGGGGGCAGGGATCGAGACCCAGTACTTC. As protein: CASSSGQGAGIETQYF. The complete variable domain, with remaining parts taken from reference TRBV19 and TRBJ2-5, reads DGGITQSPKYLFRKEGQNVTLSCEQNLNHDAMYWYRQDPGQGLRLIYYSQIVNDFQKGDIAEGYSVSREKKESFPLTVTSAQKNPTAFYLCASSSGQGAGIETQYFGPGTRLLVL.

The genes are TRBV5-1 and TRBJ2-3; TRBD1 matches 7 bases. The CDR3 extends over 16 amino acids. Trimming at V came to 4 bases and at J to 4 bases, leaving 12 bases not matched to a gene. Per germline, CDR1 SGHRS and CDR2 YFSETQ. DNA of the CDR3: TGCGCCAGCAGCCCTGGTGTCGCGCAGGGGGCAGATACGCAGTATTTT. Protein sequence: CASSPGVAQGADTQYF.

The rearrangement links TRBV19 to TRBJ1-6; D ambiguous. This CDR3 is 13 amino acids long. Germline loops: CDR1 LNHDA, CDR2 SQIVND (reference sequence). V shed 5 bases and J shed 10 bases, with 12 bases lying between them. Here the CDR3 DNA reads TGTGCCAGTAGTGATCCAGGCAGCTCACCCCTCCACTTT. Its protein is CASSDPGSSPLHF. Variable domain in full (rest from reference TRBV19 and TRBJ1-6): DGGITQSPKYLFRKEGQNVTLSCEQNLNHDAMYWYRQDPGQGLRLIYYSQIVNDFQKGDIAEGYSVSREKKESFPLTVTSAQKNPTAFYLCASSDPGSSPLHFGNGTRLTVT.

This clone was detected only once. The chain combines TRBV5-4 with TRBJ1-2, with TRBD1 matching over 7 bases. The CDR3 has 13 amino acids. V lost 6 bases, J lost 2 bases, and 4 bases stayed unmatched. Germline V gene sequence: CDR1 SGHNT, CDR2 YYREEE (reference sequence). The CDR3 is CASNRDSNYGYTF. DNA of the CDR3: TGTGCCAGCAACCGGGACAGCAACTATGGCTACACCTTC.

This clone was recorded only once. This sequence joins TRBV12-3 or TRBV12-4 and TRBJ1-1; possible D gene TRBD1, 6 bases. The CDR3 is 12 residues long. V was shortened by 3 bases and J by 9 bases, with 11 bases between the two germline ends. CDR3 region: CASSFSGAQAFF. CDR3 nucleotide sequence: TGTGCCAGCAGTTTCTCAGGGGCGCAAGCTTTCTTT.

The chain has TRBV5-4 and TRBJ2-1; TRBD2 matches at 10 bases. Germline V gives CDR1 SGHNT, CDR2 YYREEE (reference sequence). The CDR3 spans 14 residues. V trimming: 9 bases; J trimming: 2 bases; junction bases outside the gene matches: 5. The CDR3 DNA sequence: TGTGCCACCGCTAGCGGGGGACCCTACAATGAGCAGTTCTTC. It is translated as CATASGGPYNEQFF.

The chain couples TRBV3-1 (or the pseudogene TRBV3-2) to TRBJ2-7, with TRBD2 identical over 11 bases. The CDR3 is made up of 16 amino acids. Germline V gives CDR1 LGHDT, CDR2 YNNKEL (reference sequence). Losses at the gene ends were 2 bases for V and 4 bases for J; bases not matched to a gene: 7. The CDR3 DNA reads TGTGCCAGCAGCCAACGTCCGACTAGCGGGGTGTACGAGCAGTACTTC. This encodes CASSQRPTSGVYEQYF.

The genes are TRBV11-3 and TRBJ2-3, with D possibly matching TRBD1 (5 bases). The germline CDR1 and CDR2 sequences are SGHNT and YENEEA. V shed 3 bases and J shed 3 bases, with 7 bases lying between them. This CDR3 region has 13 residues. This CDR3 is CASSFQGTDTQYF. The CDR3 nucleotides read TGTGCCAGCAGCTTTCAGGGTACAGATACGCAGTATTTT. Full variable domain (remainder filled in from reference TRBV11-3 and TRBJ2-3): EAGVVQSPRYKIIEKKQPVAFWCNPISGHNTLYWYLQNLGQGPELLIRYENEEAVDDSQLPKDRFSAERLKGVDSTLKIQPAELGDSAVYLCASSFQGTDTQYFGPGTRLTVL.

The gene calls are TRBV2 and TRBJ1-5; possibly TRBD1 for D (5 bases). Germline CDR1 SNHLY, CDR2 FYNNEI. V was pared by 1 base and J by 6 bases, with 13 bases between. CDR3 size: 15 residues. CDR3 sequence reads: CASSEEQGGGQPQHF. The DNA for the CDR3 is TGTGCCAGCAGTGAAGAGCAGGGAGGTGGTCAGCCCCAGCATTTT.

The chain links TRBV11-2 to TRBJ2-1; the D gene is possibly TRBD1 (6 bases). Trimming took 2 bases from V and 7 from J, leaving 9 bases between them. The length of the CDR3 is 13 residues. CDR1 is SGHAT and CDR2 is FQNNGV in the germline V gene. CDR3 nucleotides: TGTGCCAGCAGCTTATCTACAGGGAATGAGCAGTTCTTC. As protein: CASSLSTGNEQFF.

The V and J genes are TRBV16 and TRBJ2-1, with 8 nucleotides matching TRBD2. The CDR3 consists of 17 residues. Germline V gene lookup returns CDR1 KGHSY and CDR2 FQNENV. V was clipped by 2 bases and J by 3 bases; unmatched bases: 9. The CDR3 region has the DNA TGTGCCAGCAGCCAAGCGCGGGGCCTAGCGGGCTACAATGAGCAGTTCTTC. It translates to CASSQARGLAGYNEQFF.

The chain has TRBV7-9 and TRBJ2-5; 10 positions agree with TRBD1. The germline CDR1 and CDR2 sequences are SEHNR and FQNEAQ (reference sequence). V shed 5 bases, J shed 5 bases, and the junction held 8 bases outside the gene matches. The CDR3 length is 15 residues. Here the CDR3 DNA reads TGTGCCAGCAGCGTACAGACAGGGGGCGCGGAGACCCAGTACTTC. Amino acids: CASSVQTGGAETQYF.

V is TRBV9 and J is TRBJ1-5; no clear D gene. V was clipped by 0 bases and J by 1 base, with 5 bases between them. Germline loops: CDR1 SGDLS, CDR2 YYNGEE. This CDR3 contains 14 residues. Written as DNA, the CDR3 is TGTGCCAGCAGCGTAGACGGGAGCAATCAGCCCCAGCATTTT. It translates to CASSVDGSNQPQHF.

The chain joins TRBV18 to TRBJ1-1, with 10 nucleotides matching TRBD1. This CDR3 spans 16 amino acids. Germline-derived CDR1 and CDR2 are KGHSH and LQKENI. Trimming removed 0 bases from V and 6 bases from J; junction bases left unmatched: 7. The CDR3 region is CASSPPLTGTGAEAFF. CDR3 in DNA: TGTGCCAGCTCACCACCCCTAACCGGGACAGGGGCTGAAGCTTTCTTT.

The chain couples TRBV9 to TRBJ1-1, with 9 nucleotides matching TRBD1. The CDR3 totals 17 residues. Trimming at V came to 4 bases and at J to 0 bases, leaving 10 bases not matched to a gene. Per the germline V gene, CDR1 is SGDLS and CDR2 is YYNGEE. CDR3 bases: TGTGCCAGCAGCCCCTGGACCGGGACAGGGATGAACACTGAAGCTTTCTTT. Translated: CASSPWTGTGMNTEAFF.

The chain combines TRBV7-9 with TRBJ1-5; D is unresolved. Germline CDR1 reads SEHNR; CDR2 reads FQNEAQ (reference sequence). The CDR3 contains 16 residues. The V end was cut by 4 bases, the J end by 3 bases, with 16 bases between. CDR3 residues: CASSWSGPGLNQPQHF. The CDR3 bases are TGTGCCAGCAGCTGGTCGGGTCCCGGTCTCAATCAGCCCCAGCATTTT.

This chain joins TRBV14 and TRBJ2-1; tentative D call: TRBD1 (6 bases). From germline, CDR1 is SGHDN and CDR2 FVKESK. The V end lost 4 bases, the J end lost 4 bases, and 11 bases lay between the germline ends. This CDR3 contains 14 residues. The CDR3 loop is CASSPRDTYNEQFF. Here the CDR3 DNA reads TGTGCCAGCAGCCCGAGGGACACGTACAATGAGCAGTTCTTC.

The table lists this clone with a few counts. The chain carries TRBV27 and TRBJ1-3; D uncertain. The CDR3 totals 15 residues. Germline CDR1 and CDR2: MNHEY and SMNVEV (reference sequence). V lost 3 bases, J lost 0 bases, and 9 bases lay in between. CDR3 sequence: CASSFGGNSGNTIYF. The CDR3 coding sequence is TGTGCCAGCAGTTTCGGAGGGAACTCTGGAAACACCATATATTTT.

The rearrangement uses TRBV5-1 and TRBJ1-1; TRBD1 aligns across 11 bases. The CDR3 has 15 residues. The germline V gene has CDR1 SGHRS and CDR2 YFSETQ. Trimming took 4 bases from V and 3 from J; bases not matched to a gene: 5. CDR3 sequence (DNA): TGCGCCAGCAGCACGGGACAGGGGGTGGACACTGAAGCTTTCTTT. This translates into CASSTGQGVDTEAFF.

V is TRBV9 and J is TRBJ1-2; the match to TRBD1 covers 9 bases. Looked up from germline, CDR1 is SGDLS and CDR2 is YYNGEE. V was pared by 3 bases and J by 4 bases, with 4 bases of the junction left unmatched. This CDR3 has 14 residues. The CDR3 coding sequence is TGTGCCAGCAGCGCCCACAGGGGGCGCTATGGCTACACCTTC. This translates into CASSAHRGRYGYTF.